One and the same sample provided the 19 T cell receptor beta chains below, sequenced in a study of Graves' ophthalmopathy and Graves' hyperthyroidism. RNA transcripts served as template for amplifying TCR beta CDR3 sequences. The first-round RT-PCR employed HTBI primers together with the Qiagen OneStep RT-PCR kit. A multiplex PCR was then performed as the second round. TCRdb called the multiplex PCR reads again in MiXCR, with one record for every CDR3 protein. The sample holds more than 1,000,000 distinct CDR3 sequences; less than 45% are singletons and the top ten take 8.5% to 14%. Material for sequencing was peripheral blood or thyroid tissue (not recorded which). The source is an adult man with Graves' hyperthyroidism.

This clonotype occurred many times. V is TRBV2 and J is TRBJ2-5; TRBD2 agrees at 11 bases. V lost 8 bases, J lost 5 bases, and 10 bases stayed unmatched. CDR1 SNHLY and CDR2 FYNNEI come from the germline V gene. CDR3 size: 15 residues. The CDR3 DNA sequence: TGTGCCAGCGTCCCAGTAGCGGGAGGGCACGAGACCCAGTACTTC. Translation: CASVPVAGGHETQYF.

This clonotype was detected many times. The rearrangement links TRBV19 to TRBJ2-2, with TRBD1 identical over 8 bases. The CDR3 covers 16 residues. Per germline, CDR1 LNHDA and CDR2 SQIVND (reference sequence). Trimming at V came to 5 bases and at J to 4 bases, leaving 9 bases not matched to a gene. CDR3 nucleotides: TGTGCCAGTAGTCCTCTCCGGGACAGGAGCACCGGGGAGCTGTTTTTT. The encoded protein is CASSPLRDRSTGELFF.

There are a few counts of this clonotype. The V and J genes are TRBV5-6 and TRBJ2-7; D perhaps matches TRBD2 (6 bases). The ends were cut back, 5 bases at V and 0 bases at J, with 15 bases in the middle. Germline loops: CDR1 SGHDT, CDR2 YYEEEE. This CDR3 has 15 amino acids. In DNA form, the CDR3 reads TGTGCCAGCAGTCACGGGACTCTCCGCTCCTACGAGCAGTACTTC. As protein: CASSHGTLRSYEQYF.

This clonotype was counted many times. This sequence joins TRBV7-6 and TRBJ1-4; TRBD1 might be the D (5 bases). Trimming left V 1 base short and J 8 bases short, with 8 bases between. This CDR3 region has 13 residues. Per the germline V gene, CDR1 is SGHVS and CDR2 is FNYEAQ. CDR3 residues: CASSLGGVEKLFF. The DNA of the CDR3 is TGTGCCAGCAGCTTAGGGGGGGTAGAAAAACTGTTTTTT. The variable domain in full, with the rest retrieved from reference TRBV7-6 and TRBJ1-4, is GAGVSQSPRYKVTKRGQDVALRCDPISGHVSLYWYRQALGQGPEFLTYFNYEAQQDKSGLPNDRFSAERPEGSISTLTIQRTEQRDSAMYRCASSLGGVEKLFFGSGTQLSVL.

There are many counts of this clonotype. The chain links TRBV11-2 to TRBJ2-5; 8 bases fit TRBD1. CDR1 is SGHAT and CDR2 is FQNNGV in the germline V gene. J lost 2 bases, V lost 1 base, and 6 bases had no gene match. This CDR3 comprises 16 residues. CDR3 residues: CASSLGAGQGQETQYF. DNA for the CDR3: TGTGCCAGCAGCTTAGGTGCAGGACAGGGACAAGAGACCCAGTACTTC.

This clonotype has ten or more counts. The chain carries TRBV20-1 and TRBJ1-2; D unclear. This CDR3 has 15 amino acids. V dropped 3 bases and J dropped 0 bases, with 14 bases sitting between them. Looked up from germline, CDR1 is DFQATT and CDR2 is SNEGSKA (reference sequence). CDR3 sequence: CSARGRSGTNYGYTF. In nucleotides, the CDR3 is TGCAGTGCTAGGGGTCGCAGTGGAACTAACTATGGCTACACCTTC.

This clonotype occurred many times. The chain combines TRBV6-4 with TRBJ1-5; D ambiguous. There are 15 residues in the CDR3. Trimming took 4 bases from V and 0 from J, leaving 10 bases between them. Germline CDR1 reads MRHNA; CDR2 reads SNTAGT. The CDR3 region has the DNA TGTGCCAGCAGTGGTGTGCGACCTAGCAATCAGCCCCAGCATTTT. It is translated as CASSGVRPSNQPQHF.

This chain uses TRBV25-1 with TRBJ2-5, with D possibly being TRBD1 (6 bases). CDR3 length: 18 amino acids. Looked up from germline, CDR1 is MGHDK and CDR2 is SYGVNS. Trimming took 4 bases from V and 5 from J, leaving 26 bases between them. CDR3 sequence: CASSVFGGGRGLVETQYF. In DNA, the CDR3 is TGTGCCAGCAGTGTATTTGGGGGCGGAAGGGGCCTTGTTGAGACCCAGTACTTC.

This clonotype was counted between two and nine times. V gene TRBV12-3 or TRBV12-4 combines with J gene TRBJ2-7, with 7 nucleotides matching TRBD2. V lost 4 bases and J lost 7; bases outside the gene matches: 10. The CDR3 runs 14 residues. CDR3 amino acids: CASSSEGRENEQYF. The CDR3 region has the DNA TGTGCCAGCAGTTCCGAGGGGCGGGAGAATGAGCAGTACTTC.

In its sample, this clonotype was seen many times. The CDR3 DNA follows: TGTGCCAGCAGTCCTGGACGGGAGAACACTGAAGCTTTCTTT. This sequence encodes CASSPGRENTEAFF. This chain joins TRBV6-5 and TRBJ1-1; D gene uncertain. V lost 5 bases and J lost 1, with 11 bases in between. Per the germline V gene, CDR1 is MNHEY and CDR2 is SVGAGI. CDR3 length equals 14 residues.

This rearrangement joins TRBV19 to TRBJ2-6; possible D gene TRBD1, 6 bases. The V gene's germline CDR1 is LNHDA and CDR2 SQIVND (reference sequence). The CDR3 totals 20 residues. With 1 base removed from V and 2 bases from J, the gap between germline ends came to 21 bases. The CDR3 DNA sequence: TGTGCCAGTAGTATAGTGGGGGCAGGGGCACTTTTCGCTGGGGCCAACGTCCTGACTTTC. This encodes CASSIVGAGALFAGANVLTF.

This clonotype was counted at least ten times. The V gene is TRBV4-1, the J gene TRBJ1-3; TRBD1 might be the D (5 bases). The CDR3 runs 15 residues. CDR1 and CDR2 (germline): MGHRA, YSYEKL. The V gene lost 5 bases and the J gene lost 0 bases, with 11 bases spanning the gap. DNA for the CDR3: TGCGCCAGCAGCTACGGGACTGACTCTGGAAACACCATATATTTT. Translation gives CASSYGTDSGNTIYF.

The chain employs TRBV5-6 and TRBJ2-6; D gene unclear. The germline CDR1 and CDR2 sequences are SGHDT and YYEEEE. CDR3 length equals 14 residues. V lost 6 bases and J 4 bases, leaving 11 bases between the germline ends. The CDR3 loop reads CASTNDTGANVLTF. The DNA for the CDR3 is TGTGCCAGCACCAATGACACCGGGGCCAACGTCCTGACTTTC.

This clonotype was recorded many times. V gene TRBV12-3 or TRBV12-4 combines with J gene TRBJ1-5, with TRBD1 matching 7 bases. V shed 6 bases and J 4 bases; nucleotides not matched to a gene: 6. This CDR3 spans 14 amino acids. CDR3 nucleotide sequence: TGTGCCAGCAGCACGACAGGGAAAAATCAGCCCCAGCATTTT. This translates into CASSTTGKNQPQHF.

This clonotype has a handful of counts. Just one base apart from a much larger clone, this may be a read error. The chain combines TRBV12-3 or TRBV12-4 with TRBJ1-2; 7 positions match TRBD1. The CDR3 totals 13 residues. CDR3 nucleotides: TGTGCCAGCAGTTACAGGGACAGCTATGGCCACACCTTC. Translating gives CASSYRDSYGHTF.

This clonotype showed up just once. The chain has TRBV12-3 or TRBV12-4 and TRBJ2-5; 8 nucleotides agree with TRBD1. Trimming removed 5 bases from V and 0 bases from J; junction bases left unmatched: 8. The CDR3 consists of 16 residues. Here the CDR3 reads CASSPLDRGYQETQYF. Here the CDR3 DNA reads TGTGCCAGCAGTCCCCTAGACAGGGGATACCAAGAGACCCAGTACTTC.

Only a few counts were recorded for this clonotype. The chain couples TRBV10-3 to TRBJ2-7, with 7 bases lining up with TRBD1. V was pared by 11 bases and J by 0 bases, with 4 bases of the junction left unmatched. In germline, CDR1 is ENHRY, CDR2 SYGVKD. This CDR3 comprises 12 residues. This chain's CDR3 is CASQGVSYEQYF. Written as DNA, the CDR3 is TGTGCCTCGCAGGGGGTCTCCTACGAGCAGTACTTC.

The chain links TRBV11-1 to TRBJ2-5; D may be TRBD1 (5 bases). Trimming left V 5 bases short and J 4 bases short, with 14 bases between. This CDR3 has 14 amino acids. CDR1 and CDR2 (germline): SGHAT, FQDESV (reference sequence). In DNA, the CDR3 is TGTGCCAGCAGCCAATCCCCAGGGTTAGAGACCCAGTACTTC. Protein product: CASSQSPGLETQYF.

This clonotype was counted between two and nine times. The chain carries TRBV3-1 and TRBJ2-7; the D call may be TRBD1 or TRBD2 (6 bases each). Germline V gene lookup returns CDR1 LGHDT and CDR2 YNNKEL (reference sequence). Deletions cut 5 bases from V and 2 bases from J, with 16 bases between. The CDR3 loop spans 15 amino acids. The CDR3 bases are TGTGCCAGCAGCGGCTTGGTGGGGGGCCCCTACGAGCAGTACTTC. It specifies CASSGLVGGPYEQYF.